A few counts support the clone carrying this T cell receptor beta chain. Antigen unknown. Using its own MiXCR run on the 5' RACE reads, TCRdb lists one record per CDR3 protein. The profile shows about 190,000 distinct CDR3 sequences, around 16% of them singletons. This specimen comes from a study of T-cell memory formation after mild COVID-19. Study outcomes and limitations: CM and EM subsets held most contracting CD4+ clones; EMRA held CD8+ ones.

The junction had 11 bases not matched to a gene; V was cut back by 7 bases and J by 5 bases. This CDR3 has 15 residues. Germline lookup yields CDR1 MDHEN and CDR2 SYDVKM. This clonotype originated in an adult woman who had mild COVID-19 (a few samples of this study predate the infection). Cell type and time point are not known. The V gene is TRBV28, the J gene TRBJ2-5; 9 nucleotides line up with TRBD1. Sequencing used PBMCs or a T cell subset sorted from them (not recorded which). CDR3 in amino acids: CASITIQGALETQYF. CDR3 DNA sequence: TGTGCCAGCATCACCATACAGGGGGCATTGGAGACCCAGTACTTC.